Listed here are 21 T cell receptor beta chains from one sample, sequenced in a study of regulatory T cells in long-lasting Graves disease. The time point: newly diagnosed GD, antithyroid drugs for less than 3 months. RNA extracted from PBMCs served as the sequencing template. Arm-PCR of CDR3 regions and iRepertoire HTBI primers were used to build TCR beta libraries. Via MiXCR, TCRdb re-called the multiplex PCR reads, giving one row per CDR3 protein. Here the sample spans approximately 350,000 distinct CDR3 sequences, about 11% being singletons. These data were also filed under a second study, of T cells in Graves' hyperthyroidism and ophthalmopathy.

Sequencing used peripheral blood mononuclear cells (PBMCs), obtained at new diagnosis, from a patient treated with antithyroid drugs. These receptors came from a woman aged 18-29 years with Graves disease.

This clonotype was seen repeatedly, ten times or more. The rearrangement joins TRBV28 to TRBJ2-1, with TRBD2 matching 7 bases. The CDR3 loop spans 18 amino acids. J was trimmed by 6 bases and V by 3 bases; bases with no gene match: 17. Germline V gene lookup returns CDR1 MDHEN and CDR2 SYDVKM. CDR3: CASSFLSGRGSVGNEQFF. In DNA, the CDR3 is TGTGCCAGCAGTTTTCTCAGTGGGCGCGGGAGTGTAGGCAATGAGCAGTTCTTC.

Remarks on this clonotype: A much more abundant neighbour one base away suggests this may be a read error. The rearrangement joins TRBV5-1 to TRBJ2-7; unclear D gene. CDR3 length: 15 residues. Germline V gene sequence: CDR1 SGHRS, CDR2 YFSETQ. The chain's CDR3 is CASSLLPGLAYGQYF. The CDR3 coding sequence is TGCGCCAGCAGCTTGCTACCGGGCCTCGCCTACGGGCAGTACTTC.

This chain connects TRBV7-2 to TRBJ1-5; D may be TRBD1 (6 bases). The CDR3 consists of 15 residues. V gave up 0 bases and J gave up 1 base, with 7 bases separating them. Germline loops: CDR1 SGHTA, CDR2 FQGNSA. CDR3 sequence: CASSLAGQSNQPQHF. Written as DNA, the CDR3 is TGTGCCAGCAGCTTAGCCGGACAGAGCAATCAGCCCCAGCATTTT.

This clonotype was recorded a few times. The chain combines TRBV7-6 with TRBJ1-4, with D uncertain. The CDR3 is made up of 16 amino acids. V lost 1 base and J 0 bases, leaving 9 bases between the germline ends. CDR1 SGHVS and CDR2 FNYEAQ come from the germline V gene. The CDR3 nucleotides read TGTGCCAGCAGCTTAGGAAGGCCAGCAACTAATGAAAAACTGTTTTTT. Its translation is CASSLGRPATNEKLFF.

The rearrangement uses TRBV7-6 and TRBJ2-4, with D unresolved. In germline, CDR1 is SGHVS, CDR2 FNYEAQ. The V and J ends lost 5 bases and 7 bases respectively, with 12 bases between them. CDR3 length: 13 amino acids. Here the CDR3 DNA reads TGTGCCAGCAGCCATAGCAAGAGGAACATTCAGTACTTC. Translating it yields CASSHSKRNIQYF.

In this sample, this clonotype turned up many times. This chain uses TRBV20-1 with TRBJ1-1; D is uncertain. The germline V gene has CDR1 DFQATT and CDR2 SNEGSKA (reference sequence). This CDR3 region has 14 residues. V dropped 1 base and J dropped 5 bases, with 14 bases sitting between them. The CDR3 sequence is CSARVLRGGTEAFF. CDR3 nucleotides: TGCAGTGCTAGAGTGCTGCGAGGTGGGACTGAAGCTTTCTTT.

This clonotype was recorded many times. The chain joins TRBV6-2 or TRBV6-3 to TRBJ2-7; D gene ambiguous. CDR1 and CDR2 from the germline V gene are MNHEY and SVGEGT. The CDR3 is 12 residues long. V was pared by 7 bases and J by 0 bases, with 7 bases between. DNA for the CDR3: TGTGCCAGCACCTCAAACTCCTACGAGCAGTACGTC. Translating it yields CASTSNSYEQYV.

The sample holds many counts of this clonotype. The rearrangement links TRBV20-1 to TRBJ2-5; D is uncertain. Per the germline V gene, CDR1 is DFQATT and CDR2 is SNEGSKA (reference sequence). The V gene lost 2 bases and the J gene lost 3 bases, with 10 bases spanning the gap. The CDR3 is 13 amino acids. The CDR3 DNA is TGCAGTGCTAGATCCCCCTTAAAAGAGACCCAGTACTTC. Its translation is CSARSPLKETQYF.

This clonotype was counted only a few times. The V call is TRBV7-9, the J call TRBJ2-3; 10 positions agree with TRBD1. There are 15 residues in the CDR3. Germline CDR1 reads SEHNR; CDR2 reads FQNEAQ (reference sequence). J gave up 7 bases and V 6 bases, and 10 bases lay outside the gene matches. The CDR3 DNA reads as TGTGCCAGCAGTCCGAGGACAGGGGGACAATATACGCAGTATTTT. Translation gives CASSPRTGGQYTQYF. The entire variable domain, with the rest obtained from reference TRBV7-9 and TRBJ2-3, is as follows: DTGVSQNPRHKITKRGQNVTFRCDPISEHNRLYWYRQTLGQGPEFLTYFQNEAQLEKSRLLSDRFSAERPKGSFSTLEIQRTEQGDSAMYLCASSPRTGGQYTQYFGPGTRLTVL.

The sample holds many counts of this clonotype. This rearrangement joins TRBV7-2 to TRBJ1-4; perhaps TRBD1 as D (6 bases). CDR3 length equals 16 residues. Germline CDR1 and CDR2: SGHTA and FQGNSA. V gave up 6 bases and J gave up 4 bases, with 18 bases separating them. The CDR3 reads CASSSAQGLNNEKLFF. CDR3 coding DNA: TGTGCCAGCAGTTCGGCACAGGGTCTTAATAATGAAAAACTGTTTTTT.

This clonotype was counted ten times or more. The J gene is TRBJ2-1, the V gene TRBV7-9; 10 bases agree with TRBD1. Germline-derived CDR1 and CDR2 are SEHNR and FQNEAQ (reference sequence). The CDR3 contains 16 residues. V dropped 5 bases and J dropped 4; count of bases not matched to a gene: 8. The CDR3 bases are TGTGCCAGCAGCCCCTTAGGACAGGGGGGTTACAATGAGCAGTTCTTC. Its translation is CASSPLGQGGYNEQFF.

This clonotype came up many times. V and J are TRBV5-1 and TRBJ2-3; D perhaps matches TRBD1 (6 bases). The CDR3 runs to 17 residues. Germline-derived CDR1 and CDR2 are SGHRS and YFSETQ. Trimming cost V 0 bases and J 2 bases, with 16 bases left between them. In nucleotides, the CDR3 is TGCGCCAGCAGCTTGGTTCACAGTGGGGGCAACACAGATACGCAGTATTTT. Its protein product is CASSLVHSGGNTDTQYF. Supplemented by reference TRBV5-1 and TRBJ2-3, the full variable domain reads KAGVTQTPRYLIKTRGQQVTLSCSPISGHRSVSWYQQTPGQGLQFLFEYFSETQRNKGNFPGRFSGRQFSNSRSEMNVSTLELGDSALYLCASSLVHSGGNTDTQYFGPGTRLTVL.

This clonotype was observed a few times. This sequence joins TRBV20-1 and TRBJ1-1, with D uncertain. Germline V gene sequence: CDR1 DFQATT, CDR2 SNEGSKA (reference sequence). The CDR3 runs to 13 residues. Trimming removed 0 bases from V and 3 bases from J, with 8 bases in between. The CDR3 coding sequence is TGCAGTGCTAGAGACCACCGCGACACTGAAGCTTTCTTT. Translation: CSARDHRDTEAFF.

Turning to this clonotype: A read error may explain this, as a much larger clone is one base away. The J gene is TRBJ1-2, the V gene TRBV29-1, with 10 bases lining up with TRBD1. In germline, CDR1 is SQVTM, CDR2 ANQGSEA. This CDR3 has 15 residues. The CDR3 loop is CRVYGGQGMAYGYTF. Here the CDR3 DNA reads TGCAGAGTTTATGGGGGACAGGGGATGGCCTATGGCTACACCTTC.

This rearrangement joins TRBV20-1 to TRBJ1-6; D uncertain. V gave up 0 bases and J gave up 5 bases, with 8 bases separating them. CDR3 length: 14 amino acids. CDR1 is DFQATT, CDR2 SNEGSKA, per germline (reference sequence). Written as DNA, the CDR3 is TGCAGTGCTAGAGACAACGAAAATAATTCACCCCTCCACTTT. Encoded protein: CSARDNENNSPLHF.

This clonotype came up many times. The J gene is TRBJ2-7, the V gene TRBV12-3 or TRBV12-4; D call uncertain. This CDR3 contains 16 residues. V was pared by 4 bases and J by 2 bases, with 18 bases between. The CDR3 nucleotides read TGTGCCAGCAGTTACGACTGGAATCGGGCGCCCTACGAGCAGTACGTC. Residues: CASSYDWNRAPYEQYV.

This clonotype was counted many times. The chain joins TRBV7-3 to TRBJ2-2; possible D gene TRBD2, 5 bases. CDR1 is SGHTA and CDR2 is FQGTGA in the germline V gene. There are 11 residues in the CDR3. Trimming removed 5 bases at V and 7 bases at J, with 5 bases between. CDR3 sequence reads: CASSAGGELFF. As DNA, the CDR3 is TGTGCCAGCAGCGCGGGCGGGGAGCTGTTTTTT.

This clonotype was seen a handful of times. The chain couples TRBV27 to TRBJ1-6, with D unresolved. This CDR3 comprises 16 residues. V dropped 0 bases and J dropped 7 bases, with 13 bases sitting between them. CDR1 is MNHEY and CDR2 is SMNVEV in the germline V gene (reference sequence). The CDR3 nucleotides are TGTGCCAGCAGTTTATCGTTGGGATATGGAAATTCACCCCTCCACTTT. It encodes CASSLSLGYGNSPLHF.

Many counts were recorded for this clonotype. This chain uses TRBV3-1 with TRBJ1-2; tentative D call: TRBD1 (5 bases). With 6 bases removed from V and 3 bases from J, the gap between germline ends came to 14 bases. This CDR3 is 14 amino acids long. In germline, CDR1 is LGHDT, CDR2 YNNKEL (reference sequence). The CDR3 DNA is TGTGCCAGCAGTCGAGGGGATCGTTACTATGGCTACACCTTC. Translation: CASSRGDRYYGYTF.

This clonotype was counted between two and nine times. The chain joins TRBV10-3 to TRBJ2-3, with no clear D. This CDR3 spans 14 amino acids. Between the trimmed V and J ends, which lost 8 bases and 0 bases, there was a span of 12 bases. The germline V gene encodes CDR1 ENHRY and CDR2 SYGVKD. For the CDR3, the DNA is TGTGCCATCCGTATCGAATCTAGCACAGATACGCAGTATTTT. Translating it yields CAIRIESSTDTQYF.

As regards this clonotype: With a far larger clone one base away, a read error is the likely cause. The V and J genes are TRBV7-9 and TRBJ2-3; D gene uncertain. CDR1 is SEHNR, CDR2 FQNEAQ, per germline (reference sequence). The CDR3 is 12 residues long. This CDR3 is CASSFSTDTRYF. DNA for the CDR3: TGTGCCAGCAGCTTTAGCACAGATACGCGGTATTTT.